Detailed here is one T cell receptor (beta chain). Its antigen is currently not known. The CDR3 end falls 3 residues outside the read, so it is completed with the germline J gene. Ends trimmed: V by 0 bases, J by 7 bases; bases unmatched to a gene: 0. From the germline V gene, CDR1 is MNHNS and CDR2 is SASEGT. Its CDR3 holds 15 amino acids, cysteine through phenylalanine. Shown are 36 bases from within the CDR3, in frame from base 1. Every participant had a single incident cervical HPV16 infection, and prevalent HPV16 infections were excluded. Cervical HPV DNA was detected by MY09/MY11 PCR, and genotyping was performed by dot-blot hybridization. Roughly 16 mL of heparinized blood were centrifuged, and the buffy coat was split into aliquots, frozen at -30 degrees C, and then kept at -80 degrees C. Genomic DNA was extracted from buffy coat specimens using QIAGEN kits. This specimen belongs to a study of T cells in women clearing cervical HPV infection (dated by TCRdb to the late 2010s). About the investigation overall: Cases were 20 to 25 women with histologically confirmed HPV16-related CIN3 or worse, including a couple of invasive cancers. The controls were about 26 women whose single incident HPV16 infection cleared within 12 months with no development of precancer or cancer. Case blood was taken at the visit when the lesion was first identified, whereas control blood was taken when infection was no longer detected. Among cases, blood sampling occurred a median of roughly 150 days after lesion detection, with an interquartile range of roughly 90 to 230 days. Since HLA typing was available for only a few women, HLA type could not be ruled out as a confounder. Nested within Costa Rica's Guanacaste HPV Natural History Study, an exploratory proof-of-principle case-control study compared TCR repertoires across cervical HPV16 outcomes. Cases and controls were matched on year of sample collection and on age within five years. Median age was about 35 years in cases versus approximately 37 in controls, and baseline characteristics did not differ significantly. In the parent cohort, around 9,800 women aged 18 or older were enrolled in Guanacaste, Costa Rica, during about 1993 to 1994 and then followed for under nine years. Five blinded duplicates per group were added as quality controls, giving some 60 samples: about 50 participants and 10 replicates.

TCR beta CDR3 regions were amplified by multiplex PCR using the immunoSEQ assay from an average of around 1.2 ug genomic DNA per sample. The assay corrected primer bias using a complete synthetic TCR repertoire to establish an amplification baseline. The amplicons were sequenced using the Illumina platform. As for how the authors treated the data: Sequences were error-corrected by clustering with frequency ratios and a modified nearest-neighbor algorithm and were then analyzed in the immunoSEQ Analyzer with IMGT gene definitions. At each rarefaction depth, TCR richness and evenness were averaged across 20 rarefaction repeats, and samples with fewer sequences than that depth were excluded. Wilcoxon rank sum tests with FDR correction were used to compare relative abundances of V, D and J genes between the groups. Blinded duplicates gave an intraclass correlation of 95.6% for TCR richness and an average of 76.4% across 66 gene segments. TCRdb obtained this table from immuneACCESS and retained in-frame rearrangements with V and J assigned. These tables miss some clones; where compared with another copy, unresolved V genes account for less than half of the shortfall, and the remainder is unexplained. That table supplies the V and J calls and clone size; D and trimming were determined from the DNA. Per the sample table, the count is under 45,000 clones. Of the sample, around 7.6% falls within the top ten clones.

Points the paper makes about the study in general: TRBV6-7 relative abundance was lower in cases than in controls (0.11% versus 0.16%; Bonferroni P = 0.0008). CIN3+ cases had significantly higher TCR repertoire richness than controls across sequencing depths, but evenness did not differ between the groups. Because of the cross-sectional design, the study could not determine whether the associations came before infection or resulted from infection, and neither effector/memory subsets nor HPV-specific T cells were isolated. Because the number of T cells per sample was unknown, the richness differences could reflect varying T-cell content rather than repertoire biology. Cases were distinguished from controls with an estimated AUC of approximately 0.8 by random forest classifiers combining richness and V gene abundances.

Recombination linked TRBV6-1 to TRBJ1-6, and TRBD1 aligns with 10 junction nucleotides. This clonotype originated in a woman aged 18 to 75 with a cervical HPV16 infection that either progressed to CIN3+ or cleared (not recorded which). Sequenced input: blood buffy coat. The CDR3 protein sequence reads: CASSEAGQGNSPLHF. CDR3 DNA, as far as it was read: TGTGCCAGCAGTGAAGCGGGACAGGGGAATTCACCC.